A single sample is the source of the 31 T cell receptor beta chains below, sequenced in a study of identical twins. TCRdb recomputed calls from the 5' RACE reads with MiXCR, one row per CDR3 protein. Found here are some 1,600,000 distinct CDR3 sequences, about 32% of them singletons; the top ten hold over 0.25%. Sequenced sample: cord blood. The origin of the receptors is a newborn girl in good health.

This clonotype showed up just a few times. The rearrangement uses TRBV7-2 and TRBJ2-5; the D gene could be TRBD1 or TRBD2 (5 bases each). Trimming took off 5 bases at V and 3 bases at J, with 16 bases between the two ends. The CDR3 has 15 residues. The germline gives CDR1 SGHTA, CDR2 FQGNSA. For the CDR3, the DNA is TGTGCCAGCAGCCCCGGGACCAGGGATGAAGAGACCCAGTACTTC. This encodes CASSPGTRDEETQYF.

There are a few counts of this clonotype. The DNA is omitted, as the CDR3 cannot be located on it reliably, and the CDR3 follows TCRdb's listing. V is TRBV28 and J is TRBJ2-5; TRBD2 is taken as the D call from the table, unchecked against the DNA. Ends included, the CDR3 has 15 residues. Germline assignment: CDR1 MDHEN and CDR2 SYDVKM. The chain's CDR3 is CASGTSGSFLETQYF.

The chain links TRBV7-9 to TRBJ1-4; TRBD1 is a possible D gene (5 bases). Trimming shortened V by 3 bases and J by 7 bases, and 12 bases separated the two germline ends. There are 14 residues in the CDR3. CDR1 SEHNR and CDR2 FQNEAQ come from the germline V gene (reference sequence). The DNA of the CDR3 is TGTGCCAGCAGCTTTACCGGGACGCCTGAAAAACTGTTTTTT. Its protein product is CASSFTGTPEKLFF.

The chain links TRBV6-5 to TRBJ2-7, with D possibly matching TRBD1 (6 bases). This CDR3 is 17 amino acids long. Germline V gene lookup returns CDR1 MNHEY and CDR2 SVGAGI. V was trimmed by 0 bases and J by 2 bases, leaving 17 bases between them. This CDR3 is CASSYSRSSGQPYEQYF. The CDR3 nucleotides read TGTGCCAGCAGTTACTCGAGGTCCTCGGGACAACCCTACGAGCAGTACTTC.

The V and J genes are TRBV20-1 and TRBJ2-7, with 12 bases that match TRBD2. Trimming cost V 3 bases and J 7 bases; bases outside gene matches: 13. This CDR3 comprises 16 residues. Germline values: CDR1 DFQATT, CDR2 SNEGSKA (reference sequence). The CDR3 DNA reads TGCAGTGCTAGGGGATCTAGCGGGAGGGCCGGGTATGAGCAGTACTTC. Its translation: CSARGSSGRAGYEQYF.

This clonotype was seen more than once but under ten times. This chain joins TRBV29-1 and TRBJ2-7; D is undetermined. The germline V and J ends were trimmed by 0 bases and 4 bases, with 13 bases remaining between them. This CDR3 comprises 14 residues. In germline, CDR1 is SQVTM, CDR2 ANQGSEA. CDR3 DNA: TGCAGCGTTGAAGATAGGACCCTAGGGTACGAGCAGTACTTC. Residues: CSVEDRTLGYEQYF.

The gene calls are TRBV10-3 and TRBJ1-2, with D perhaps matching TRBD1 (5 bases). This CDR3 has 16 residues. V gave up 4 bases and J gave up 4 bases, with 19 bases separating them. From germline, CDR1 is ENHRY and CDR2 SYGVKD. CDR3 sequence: CAISARERGEGYGYTF. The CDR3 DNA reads TGTGCCATCAGTGCCCGCGAGAGGGGAGAGGGCTATGGCTACACCTTC.

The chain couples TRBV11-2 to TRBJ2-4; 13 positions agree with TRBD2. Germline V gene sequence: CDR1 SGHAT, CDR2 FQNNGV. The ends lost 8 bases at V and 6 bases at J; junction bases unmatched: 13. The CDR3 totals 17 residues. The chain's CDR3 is CASRLRGLAGTSNIQYF. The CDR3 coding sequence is TGTGCCAGCCGACTCAGGGGACTAGCGGGAACCTCAAACATTCAGTACTTC.

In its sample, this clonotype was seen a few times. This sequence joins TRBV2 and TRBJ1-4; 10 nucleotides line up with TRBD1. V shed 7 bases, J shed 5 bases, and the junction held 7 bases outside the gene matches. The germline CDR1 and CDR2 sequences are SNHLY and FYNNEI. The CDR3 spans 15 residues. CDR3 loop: CASTDPGQGNEKLFF. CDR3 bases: TGTGCCAGCACCGACCCGGGACAGGGGAATGAAAAACTGTTTTTT.

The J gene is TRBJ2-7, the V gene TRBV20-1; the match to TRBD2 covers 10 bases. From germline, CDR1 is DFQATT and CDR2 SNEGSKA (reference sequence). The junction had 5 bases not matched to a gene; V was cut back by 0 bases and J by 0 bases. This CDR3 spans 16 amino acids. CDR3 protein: CSARDLAGGSSYEQYF. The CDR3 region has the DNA TGCAGTGCTAGAGACTTAGCGGGAGGTAGCTCCTACGAGCAGTACTTC.

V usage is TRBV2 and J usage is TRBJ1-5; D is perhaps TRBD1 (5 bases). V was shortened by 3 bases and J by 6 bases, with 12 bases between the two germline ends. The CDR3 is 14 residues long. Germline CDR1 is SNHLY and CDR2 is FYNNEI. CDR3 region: CASSDRVGSQPQHF. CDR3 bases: TGTGCCAGCAGTGACAGGGTCGGAAGTCAGCCCCAGCATTTT.

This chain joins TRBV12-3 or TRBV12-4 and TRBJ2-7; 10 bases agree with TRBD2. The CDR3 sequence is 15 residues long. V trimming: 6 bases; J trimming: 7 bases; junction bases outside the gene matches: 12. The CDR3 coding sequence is TGTGCCAGCAGGAGACAGAGCGGGGGGGCTTTTGAGCAGTACTTC. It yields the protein CASRRQSGGAFEQYF.

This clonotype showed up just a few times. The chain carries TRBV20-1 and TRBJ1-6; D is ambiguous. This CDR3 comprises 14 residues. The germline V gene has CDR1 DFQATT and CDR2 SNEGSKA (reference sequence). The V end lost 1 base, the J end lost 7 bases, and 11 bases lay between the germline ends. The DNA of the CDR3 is TGCAGTGCTAGAGCACCAACCACAAATTCACCCCTCCACTTT. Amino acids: CSARAPTTNSPLHF.

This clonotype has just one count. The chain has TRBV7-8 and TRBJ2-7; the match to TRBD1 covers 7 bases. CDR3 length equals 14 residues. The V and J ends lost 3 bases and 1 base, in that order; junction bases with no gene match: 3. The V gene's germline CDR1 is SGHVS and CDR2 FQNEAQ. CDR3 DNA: TGTGCCAGCAGCTTCCCCAGGGGGTCCTACGAGCAGTACTTC. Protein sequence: CASSFPRGSYEQYF.

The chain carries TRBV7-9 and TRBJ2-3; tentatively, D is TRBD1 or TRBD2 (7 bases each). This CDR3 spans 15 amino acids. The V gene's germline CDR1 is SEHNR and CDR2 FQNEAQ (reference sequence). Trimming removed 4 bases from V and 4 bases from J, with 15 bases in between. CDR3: CASSSRQGGADTQYF. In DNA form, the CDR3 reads TGTGCCAGCAGCTCCCGACAGGGAGGGGCAGATACGCAGTATTTT.

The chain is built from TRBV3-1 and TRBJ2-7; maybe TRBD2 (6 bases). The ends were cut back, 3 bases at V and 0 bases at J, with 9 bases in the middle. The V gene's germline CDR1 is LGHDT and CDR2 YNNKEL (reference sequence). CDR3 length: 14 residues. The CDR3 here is CASSQGLPSYEQYF. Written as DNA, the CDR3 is TGTGCCAGCAGCCAGGGACTGCCCTCCTACGAGCAGTACTTC.

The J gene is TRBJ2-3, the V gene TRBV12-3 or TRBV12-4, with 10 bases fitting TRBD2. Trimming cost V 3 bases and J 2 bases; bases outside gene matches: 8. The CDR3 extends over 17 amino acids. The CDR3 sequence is CASSFIPLAGLTDTQYF. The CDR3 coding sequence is TGTGCCAGCAGTTTTATCCCACTAGCGGGACTCACAGATACGCAGTATTTT.

The CDR3 loop reads CGLGPTYYGYTF. CDR3 bases: TGCGGCCTGGGACCGACATACTATGGCTACACCTTC. The gene calls are TRBV20-1 and TRBJ1-2; D is possibly TRBD1 (5 bases). Germline V gene sequence: CDR1 DFQATT, CDR2 SNEGSKA (reference sequence). This CDR3 is 12 amino acids long.

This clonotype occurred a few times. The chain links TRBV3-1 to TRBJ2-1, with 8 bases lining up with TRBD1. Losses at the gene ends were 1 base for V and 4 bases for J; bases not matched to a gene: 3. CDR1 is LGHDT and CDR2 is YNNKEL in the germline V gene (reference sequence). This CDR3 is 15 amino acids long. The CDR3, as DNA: TGTGCCAGCAGCCAAGGGGACAGGCTATACAATGAGCAGTTCTTC. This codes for CASSQGDRLYNEQFF.

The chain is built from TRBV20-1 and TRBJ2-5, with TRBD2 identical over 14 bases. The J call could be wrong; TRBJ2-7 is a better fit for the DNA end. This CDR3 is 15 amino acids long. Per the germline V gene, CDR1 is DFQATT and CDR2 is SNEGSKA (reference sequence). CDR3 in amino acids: CSARVGTSGSNEQYF. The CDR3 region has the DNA TGCAGTGCTAGAGTTGGGACTAGCGGGAGTAACGAGCAGTACTTC.

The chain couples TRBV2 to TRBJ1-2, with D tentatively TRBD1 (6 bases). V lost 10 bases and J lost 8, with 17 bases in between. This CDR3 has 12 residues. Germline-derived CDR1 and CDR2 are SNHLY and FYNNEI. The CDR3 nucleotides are TGTGCCATCTCACAGGGTGAGGTCGGCTACACCTTC. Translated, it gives CAISQGEVGYTF.

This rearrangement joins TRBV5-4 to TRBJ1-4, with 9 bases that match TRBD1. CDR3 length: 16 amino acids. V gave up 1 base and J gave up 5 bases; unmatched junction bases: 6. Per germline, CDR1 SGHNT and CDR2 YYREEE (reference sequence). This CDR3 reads CASSLIPGQGNEKLFF. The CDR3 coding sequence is TGTGCCAGCAGCTTGATTCCGGGACAGGGAAATGAAAAACTGTTTTTT.

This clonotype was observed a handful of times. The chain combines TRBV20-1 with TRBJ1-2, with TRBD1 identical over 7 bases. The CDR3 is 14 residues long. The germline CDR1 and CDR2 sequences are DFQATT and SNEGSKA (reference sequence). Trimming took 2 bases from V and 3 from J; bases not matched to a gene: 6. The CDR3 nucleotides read TGCAGTGCTAGACAACAGGGGCGCGACTATGGCTACACCTTC. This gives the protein CSARQQGRDYGYTF.

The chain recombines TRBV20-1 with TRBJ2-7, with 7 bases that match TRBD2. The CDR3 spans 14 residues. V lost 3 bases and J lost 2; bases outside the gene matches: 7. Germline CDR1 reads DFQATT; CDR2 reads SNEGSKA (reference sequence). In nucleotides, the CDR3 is TGCAGTGCTAGTTCGGGGGGAACCACCTACGAGCAGTACTTC. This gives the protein CSASSGGTTYEQYF.

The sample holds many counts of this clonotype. The CDR3 region has the DNA TGCAGCGTTGAGGGGGGCCCTTCCTACGAGCAGTACTTC. Residues: CSVEGGPSYEQYF. The V call is TRBV29-1, the J call TRBJ2-7; D tentatively reads TRBD1 or TRBD2 (6 bases each). V was clipped by 3 bases and J by 1 base, with 10 bases between them. There are 13 residues in the CDR3. CDR1 and CDR2 (germline): SQVTM, ANQGSEA.

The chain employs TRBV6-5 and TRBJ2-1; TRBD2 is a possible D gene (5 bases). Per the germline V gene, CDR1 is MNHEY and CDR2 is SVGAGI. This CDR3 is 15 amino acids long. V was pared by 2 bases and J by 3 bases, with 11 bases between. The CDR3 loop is CASSYAAGDYNEQFF. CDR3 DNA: TGTGCCAGCAGTTACGCGGCGGGTGACTACAATGAGCAGTTCTTC.

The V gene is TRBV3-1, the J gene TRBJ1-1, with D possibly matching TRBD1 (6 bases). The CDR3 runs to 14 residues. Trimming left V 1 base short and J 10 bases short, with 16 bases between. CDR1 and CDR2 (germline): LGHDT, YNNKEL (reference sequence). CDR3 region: CASSQGQVNTAAFF. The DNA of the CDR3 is TGTGCCAGCAGCCAAGGACAGGTAAACACAGCAGCTTTCTTT.

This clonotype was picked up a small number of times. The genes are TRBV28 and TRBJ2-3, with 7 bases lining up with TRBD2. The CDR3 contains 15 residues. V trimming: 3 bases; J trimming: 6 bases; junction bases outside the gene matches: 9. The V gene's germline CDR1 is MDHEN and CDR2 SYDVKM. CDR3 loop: CASSFPGLGPDTQYF. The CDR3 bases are TGTGCCAGCAGTTTCCCTGGACTAGGGCCTGATACGCAGTATTTT.

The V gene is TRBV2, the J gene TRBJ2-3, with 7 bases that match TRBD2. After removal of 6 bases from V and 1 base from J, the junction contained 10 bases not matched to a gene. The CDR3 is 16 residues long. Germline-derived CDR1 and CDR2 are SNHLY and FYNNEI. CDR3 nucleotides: TGTGCCAGCAGGGACTTAAGCGGGACTGGCACAGATACGCAGTATTTT. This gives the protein CASRDLSGTGTDTQYF.

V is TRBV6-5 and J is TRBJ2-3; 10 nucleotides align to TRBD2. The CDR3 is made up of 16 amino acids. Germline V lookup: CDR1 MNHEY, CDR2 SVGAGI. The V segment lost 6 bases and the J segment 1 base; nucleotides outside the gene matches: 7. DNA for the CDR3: TGTGCCAGCAGCCTACTAGCGGGAAGAGGCACAGATACGCAGTATTTT. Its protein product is CASSLLAGRGTDTQYF.

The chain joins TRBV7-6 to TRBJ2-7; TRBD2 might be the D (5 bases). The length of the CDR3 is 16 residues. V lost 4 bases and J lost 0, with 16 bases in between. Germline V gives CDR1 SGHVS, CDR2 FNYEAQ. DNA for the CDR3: TGTGCCAGCAGCTCCGAAACTAGTTTCCTCTCCTACGAGCAGTACTTC. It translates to CASSSETSFLSYEQYF.